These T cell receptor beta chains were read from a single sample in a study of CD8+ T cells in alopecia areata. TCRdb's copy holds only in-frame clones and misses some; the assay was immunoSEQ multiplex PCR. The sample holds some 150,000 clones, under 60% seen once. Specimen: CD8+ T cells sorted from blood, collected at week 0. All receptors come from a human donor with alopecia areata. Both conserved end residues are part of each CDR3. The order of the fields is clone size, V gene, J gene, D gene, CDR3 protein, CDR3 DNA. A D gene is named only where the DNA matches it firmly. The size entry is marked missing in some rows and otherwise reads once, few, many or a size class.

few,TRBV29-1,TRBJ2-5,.,CSAHTGLQETQYF,TGCAGCGCTCATACTGGGTTACAAGAGACCCAGTACTTC
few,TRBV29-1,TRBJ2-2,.,CSVEVYPGELFF,TGCAGCGTTGAAGTCTATCCCGGGGAGCTGTTTTTT
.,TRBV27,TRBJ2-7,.,CASSLGTAYEQYF,TGTGCCAGCAGTCTGGGGACGGCCTACGAGCAGTACTTC
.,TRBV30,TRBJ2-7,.,CAWSVAPGYEQYF,TGTGCCTGGAGTGTAGCACCGGGCTACGAGCAGTACTTC
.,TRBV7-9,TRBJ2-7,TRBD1,CALGQGPYEQYF,TGTGCCCTGGGACAGGGGCCCTACGAGCAGTACTTC
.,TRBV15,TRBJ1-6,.,CATRPEGVRNSPLHF,TGTGCCACCAGGCCCGAGGGGGTTCGGAATTCACCCCTCCACTTT
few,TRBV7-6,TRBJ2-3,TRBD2,CASSPARWRRGSTDTQYF,TGTGCCAGCAGCCCGGCCCGATGGCGGCGGGGGAGCACAGATACGCAGTATTTT
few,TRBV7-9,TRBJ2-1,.,CASSSPGPRNNEQFF,TGTGCCAGCAGCTCACCGGGCCCCCGGAACAATGAGCAGTTCTTC
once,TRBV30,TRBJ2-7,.,CACSPTSYEQYF,TGTGCCTGCTCCCCAACCTCCTACGAGCAGTACTTC
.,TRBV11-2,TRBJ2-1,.,CASSGGHNEQFF,TGTGCCAGCAGCGGGGGACACAATGAGCAGTTCTTC
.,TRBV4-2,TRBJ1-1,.,CASSQGKGNTEAFF,TGTGCCAGCAGCCAAGGAAAGGGGAACACTGAAGCTTTCTTT
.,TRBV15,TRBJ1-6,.,CATSRDGATSNSPLHF,TGTGCCACCAGCAGAGATGGGGCTACTAGTAATTCACCCCTCCACTTT
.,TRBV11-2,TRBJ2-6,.,CASSLKGSGANVLTF,TGTGCCAGCAGCTTAAAGGGGTCTGGGGCCAACGTCCTGACTTTC
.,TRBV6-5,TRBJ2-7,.,CASSYSTGDYEQYF,TGTGCCAGCAGTTACTCGACAGGAGATTACGAGCAGTACTTC
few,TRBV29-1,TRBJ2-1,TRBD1,CSVKGRTGQNEQFF,TGCAGCGTAAAAGGCCGGACAGGCCAAAATGAGCAGTTCTTC
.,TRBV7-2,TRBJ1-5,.,CASSTGNSNQPQHF,TGTGCCAGCAGCACTGGAAATAGCAATCAGCCCCAGCATTTT
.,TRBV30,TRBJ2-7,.,CAWRPPDLAYEQYF,TGTGCCTGGAGGCCACCGGACCTAGCCTACGAGCAGTACTTC
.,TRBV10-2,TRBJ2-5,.,CASSEFVQETQYF,TGCGCCAGCAGTGAATTTGTACAAGAGACCCAGTACTTC
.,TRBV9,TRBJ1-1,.,CASSAVEGLRTEAFF,TGTGCCAGCAGCGCTGTGGAGGGTTTGAGAACTGAAGCTTTCTTT
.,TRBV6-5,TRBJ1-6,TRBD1,CASSASGQGYSPLHF,TGTGCCAGCAGCGCATCGGGACAGGGGTATTCACCCCTCCACTTT
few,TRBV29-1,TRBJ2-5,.,CSVVGRKETQYF,TGCAGCGTTGTGGGCAGAAAAGAGACCCAGTACTTC
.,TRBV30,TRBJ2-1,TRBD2,CAWSLAGGNEQFF,TGTGCCTGGAGTCTAGCGGGGGGGAATGAGCAGTTCTTC
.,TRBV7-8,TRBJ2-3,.,CASSLGTLEGDF,TGTGCCAGCAGTTTAGGGACTCTCGAGGGGGATTTT
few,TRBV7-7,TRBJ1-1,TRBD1,CASSPRGGMNTEAFF,TGTGCCAGCAGTCCCAGGGGGGGAATGAACACTGAAGCTTTCTTT
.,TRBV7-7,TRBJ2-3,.,CASSLAGNTDTQYF,TGTGCCAGCAGCTTAGCGGGGAACACAGATACGCAGTATTTT
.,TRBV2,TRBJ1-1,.,CASSEYPSWDTEAFF,TGTGCCAGCAGTGAATACCCCAGTTGGGACACTGAAGCTTTCTTT
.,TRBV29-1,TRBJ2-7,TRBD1,CSVEDGLQGASYEQYF,TGCAGCGTTGAAGATGGTCTACAGGGGGCCTCCTACGAGCAGTACTTC
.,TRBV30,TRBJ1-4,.,CAWSAGQPNEKLFF,TGTGCCTGGAGTGCGGGACAACCTAATGAAAAACTGTTTTTT
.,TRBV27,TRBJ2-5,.,CASSAGETQYF,TGTGCCAGCAGTGCTGGGGAGACCCAGTACTTC
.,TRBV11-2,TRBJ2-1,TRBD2,CASSPSSGGFGDEQFF,TGTGCCAGCAGCCCGAGTAGCGGGGGATTTGGAGATGAGCAGTTCTTC
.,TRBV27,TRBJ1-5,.,CASSPLNQPQHF,TGTGCCAGCAGTCCACTCAATCAGCCCCAGCATTTT
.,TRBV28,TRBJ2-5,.,CASSPQTTLYQETQYF,TGTGCCAGCAGTCCCCAAACGACTCTGTACCAAGAGACCCAGTACTTC
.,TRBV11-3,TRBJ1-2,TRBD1,CASSLGTGVGGYTF,TGTGCCAGCAGCTTAGGTACAGGGGTAGGAGGCTACACCTTC
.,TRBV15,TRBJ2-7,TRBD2,CATSRSGNSYEQYF,TGTGCCACCAGCAGGAGCGGGAATTCCTACGAGCAGTACTTC
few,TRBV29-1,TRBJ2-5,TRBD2,CSVGTTSGVQETQYF,TGCAGCGTTGGGACGACTAGCGGGGTTCAAGAGACCCAGTACTTC
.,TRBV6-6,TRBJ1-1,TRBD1,CASSAGQGIEAFF,TGTGCCAGCAGTGCGGGACAGGGAATAGAAGCTTTCTTT
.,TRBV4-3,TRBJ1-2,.,CASSQDRAGNYGYTF,TGCGCCAGCAGCCAAGACCGCGCAGGCAACTATGGCTACACCTTC
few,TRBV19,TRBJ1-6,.,CASRRTATNSPLHF,TGTGCCAGCAGGAGGACAGCGACGAATTCACCCCTCCACTTT
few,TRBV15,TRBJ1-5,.,CATSPSRGPGLQPQHF,TGTGCCACCAGCCCTTCTAGGGGCCCGGGATTACAGCCCCAGCATTTT
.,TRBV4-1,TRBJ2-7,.,CASSPGPVGGSYEQYF,TGCGCCAGCAGCCCCGGGCCGGTGGGGGGATCCTACGAGCAGTACTTC
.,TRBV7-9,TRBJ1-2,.,CASSSDLVPDGYTF,TGTGCCAGCAGCTCCGATCTAGTTCCGGATGGCTACACCTTC